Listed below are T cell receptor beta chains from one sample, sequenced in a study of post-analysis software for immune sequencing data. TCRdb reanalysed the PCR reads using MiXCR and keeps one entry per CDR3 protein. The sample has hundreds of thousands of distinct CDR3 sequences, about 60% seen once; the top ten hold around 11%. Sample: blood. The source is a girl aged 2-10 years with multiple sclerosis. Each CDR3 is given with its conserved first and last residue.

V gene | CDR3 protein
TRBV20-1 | CSAPSTGVRETQYF
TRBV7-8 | CASSLDRFTGEQYF
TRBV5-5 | CASSLSSGGAFEQFF
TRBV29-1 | CSGEDWGTGTYF
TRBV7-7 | CASSPAARGHEQFF
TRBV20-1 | CSAGAGQPGDGYTF
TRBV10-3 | CAISRLVGLSSYEQYF
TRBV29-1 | CSVEDLYGYTF
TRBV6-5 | CASSREPYNSPLHF
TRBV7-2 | CASSLNSGSYGYTF
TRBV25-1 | CASSEGTGLSYEQYF
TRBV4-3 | CASSHRILQGVRETQYF
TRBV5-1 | CASSFEQPYNEQFF
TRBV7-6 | CASSPVGGTYEQYF
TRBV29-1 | CSVERGLAGGPVYNEQFF
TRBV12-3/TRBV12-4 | CASSFRQGGDEQYF
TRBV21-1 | CASSKVPTSGWNSYNEQFF
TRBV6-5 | CATRREGGTDTQYF
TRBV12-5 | CASGLWDYPYEQYF
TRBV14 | CASSQEGEGLQETQYF
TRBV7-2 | CASSRDHPVNEQFF
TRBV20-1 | CSARQGTSSYEQYF
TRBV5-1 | CASSLGAGFYTGELFF
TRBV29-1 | CSVRSRAGDYEQYF
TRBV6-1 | CASSEDLDSNQPQHF